Detailed here is one T cell receptor (beta chain). This sample is drawn from a study of identical twins. CDR1 SGHTA and CDR2 FQGNSA come from the germline V gene. The CDR3 is made up of 22 amino acids. Trimming at V came to 1 base and at J to 0 bases, leaving 22 bases not matched to a gene. MiXCR, run by TCRdb on the 5' RACE reads, gives a single entry per CDR3 protein. Of around 1.7 million distinct CDR3 sequences in the sample, about 30% were seen once. Specimen: cord blood. This receptor was obtained from a newborn girl in good health. V usage is TRBV7-2 and J usage is TRBJ2-7; TRBD2 agrees at 9 bases. This CDR3 reads CASSLVPLRLAVTLLLSYEQYF. The CDR3 nucleotides read TGTGCCAGCAGCTTAGTGCCCCTTCGACTAGCGGTTACGTTACTACTCTCCTACGAGCAGTACTTC.